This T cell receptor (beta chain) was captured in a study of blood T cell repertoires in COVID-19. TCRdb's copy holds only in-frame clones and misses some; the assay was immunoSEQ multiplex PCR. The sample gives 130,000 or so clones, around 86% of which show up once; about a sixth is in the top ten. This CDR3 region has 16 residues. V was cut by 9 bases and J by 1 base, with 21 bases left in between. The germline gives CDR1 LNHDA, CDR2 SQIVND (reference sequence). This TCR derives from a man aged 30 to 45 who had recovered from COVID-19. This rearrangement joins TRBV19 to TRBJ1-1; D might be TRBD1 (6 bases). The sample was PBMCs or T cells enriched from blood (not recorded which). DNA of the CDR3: TGTGCCAGCAGTTCCTTGGGGGCCAAGGGGAACACTGAAGCTTTCTTT. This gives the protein CASSSLGAKGNTEAFF. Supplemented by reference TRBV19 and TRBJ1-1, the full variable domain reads DGGITQSPKYLFRKEGQNVTLSCEQNLNHDAMYWYRQDPGQGLRLIYYSQIVNDFQKGDIAEGYSVSREKKESFPLTVTSAQKNPTAFYLCASSSLGAKGNTEAFFGQGTRLTVV.